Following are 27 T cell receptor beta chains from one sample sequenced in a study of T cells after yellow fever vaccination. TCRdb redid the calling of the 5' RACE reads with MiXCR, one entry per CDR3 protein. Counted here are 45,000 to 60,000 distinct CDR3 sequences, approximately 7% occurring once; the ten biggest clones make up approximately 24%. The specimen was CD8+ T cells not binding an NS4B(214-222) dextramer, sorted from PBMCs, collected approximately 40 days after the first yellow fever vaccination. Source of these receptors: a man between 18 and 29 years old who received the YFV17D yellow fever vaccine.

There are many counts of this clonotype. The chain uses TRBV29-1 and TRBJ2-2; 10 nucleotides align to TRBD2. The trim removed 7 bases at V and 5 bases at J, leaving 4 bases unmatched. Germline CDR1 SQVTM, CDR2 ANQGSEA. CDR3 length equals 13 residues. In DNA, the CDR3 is TGCAGCGCCTCAGCGGGGGGGACCGGGGAGCTGTTTTTT. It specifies CSASAGGTGELFF.

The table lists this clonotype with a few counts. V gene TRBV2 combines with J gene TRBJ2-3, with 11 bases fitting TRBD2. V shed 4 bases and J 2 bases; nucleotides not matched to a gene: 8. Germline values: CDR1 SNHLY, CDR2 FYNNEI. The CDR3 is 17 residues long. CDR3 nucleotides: TGTGCCAGCAGTGCGTGGACTAGCGGGCCCATCACAGATACGCAGTATTTT. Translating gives CASSAWTSGPITDTQYF. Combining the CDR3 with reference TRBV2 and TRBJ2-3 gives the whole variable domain EPEVTQTPSHQVTQMGQEVILRCVPISNHLYFYWYRQILGQKVEFLVSFYNNEISEKSEIFDDQFSVERPDGSNFTLKIRSTKLEDSAMYFCASSAWTSGPITDTQYFGPGTRLTVL.

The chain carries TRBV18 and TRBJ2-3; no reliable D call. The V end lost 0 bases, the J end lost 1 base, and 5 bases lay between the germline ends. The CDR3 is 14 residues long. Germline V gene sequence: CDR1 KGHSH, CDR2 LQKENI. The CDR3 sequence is CASSPPDGTDTQYF. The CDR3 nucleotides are TGTGCCAGCTCACCACCGGACGGCACAGATACGCAGTATTTT.

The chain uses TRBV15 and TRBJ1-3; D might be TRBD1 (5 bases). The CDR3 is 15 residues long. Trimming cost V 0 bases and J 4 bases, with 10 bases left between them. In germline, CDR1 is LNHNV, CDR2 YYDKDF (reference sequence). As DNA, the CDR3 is TGTGCCACCAGCAGAGATAAGGGGCTAGGAAACACCATATATTTT. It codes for CATSRDKGLGNTIYF.

The CDR3 spells CASLGIYNEQFF. As DNA, the CDR3 is TGTGCCAGCCTCGGGATTTACAATGAGCAGTTCTTC. The chain has TRBV2 and TRBJ2-1; D possibly corresponds to TRBD2 (5 bases). The V gene's germline CDR1 is SNHLY and CDR2 FYNNEI. V was cut by 8 bases and J by 4 bases, with 9 bases left in between. CDR3 length: 12 residues.

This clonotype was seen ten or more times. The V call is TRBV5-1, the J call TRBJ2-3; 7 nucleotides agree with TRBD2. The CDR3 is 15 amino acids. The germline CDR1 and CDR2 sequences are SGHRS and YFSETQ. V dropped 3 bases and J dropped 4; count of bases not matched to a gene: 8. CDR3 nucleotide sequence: TGCGCCAGCAGCTCTGCGGGGAGGGGTGCAGATACGCAGTATTTT. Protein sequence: CASSSAGRGADTQYF.

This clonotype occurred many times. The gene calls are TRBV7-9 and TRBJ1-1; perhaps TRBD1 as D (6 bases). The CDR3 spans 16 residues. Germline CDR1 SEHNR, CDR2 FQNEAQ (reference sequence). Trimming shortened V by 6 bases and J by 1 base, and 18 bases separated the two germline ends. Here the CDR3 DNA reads TGTGCCAGCAGGGCCCTTAGCGGGGGCCCGAACACTGAAGCTTTCTTT. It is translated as CASRALSGGPNTEAFF.

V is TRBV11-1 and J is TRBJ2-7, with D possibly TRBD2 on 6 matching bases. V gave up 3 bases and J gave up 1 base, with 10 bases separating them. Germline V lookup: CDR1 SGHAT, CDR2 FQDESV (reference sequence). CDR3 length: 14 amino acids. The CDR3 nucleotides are TGTGCCAGCAGCTTTTCCGGGACTTCCTACGAGCAGTACTTC. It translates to CASSFSGTSYEQYF.

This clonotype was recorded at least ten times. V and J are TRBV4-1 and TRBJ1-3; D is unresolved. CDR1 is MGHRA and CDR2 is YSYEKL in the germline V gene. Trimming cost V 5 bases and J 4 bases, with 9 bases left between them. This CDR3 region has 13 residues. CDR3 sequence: CASSSVSGNTIYF. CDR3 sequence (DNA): TGCGCCAGCAGCTCAGTGTCCGGAAACACCATATATTTT.

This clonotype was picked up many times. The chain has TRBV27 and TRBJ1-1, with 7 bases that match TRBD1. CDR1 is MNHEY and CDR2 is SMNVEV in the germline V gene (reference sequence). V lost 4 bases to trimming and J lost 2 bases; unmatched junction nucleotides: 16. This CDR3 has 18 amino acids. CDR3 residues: CASSSLRTTGQLNTEAFF. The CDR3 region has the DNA TGTGCCAGCAGTTCCCTGCGAACTACGGGACAGCTTAACACTGAAGCTTTCTTT.

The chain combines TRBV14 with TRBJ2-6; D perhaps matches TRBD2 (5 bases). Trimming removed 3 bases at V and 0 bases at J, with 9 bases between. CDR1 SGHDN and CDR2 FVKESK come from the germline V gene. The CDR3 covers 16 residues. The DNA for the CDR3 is TGTGCCAGCAGCCACCGGGGAAGCTCTGGGGCCAACGTCCTGACTTTC. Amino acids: CASSHRGSSGANVLTF.

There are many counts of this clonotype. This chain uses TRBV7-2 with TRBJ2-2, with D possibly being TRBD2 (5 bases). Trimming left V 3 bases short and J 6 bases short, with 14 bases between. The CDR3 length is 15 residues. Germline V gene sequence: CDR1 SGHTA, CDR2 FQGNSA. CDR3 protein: CASSFFFGEAGELFF. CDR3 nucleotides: TGTGCCAGCAGCTTTTTTTTCGGGGAAGCCGGGGAGCTGTTTTTT.

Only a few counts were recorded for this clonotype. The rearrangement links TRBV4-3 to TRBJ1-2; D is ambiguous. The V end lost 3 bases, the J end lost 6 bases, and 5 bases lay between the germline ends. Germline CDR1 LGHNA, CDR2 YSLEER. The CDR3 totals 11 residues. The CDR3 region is CASSQGNGYTF. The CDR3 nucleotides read TGCGCCAGCAGCCAGGGGAATGGCTACACCTTC.

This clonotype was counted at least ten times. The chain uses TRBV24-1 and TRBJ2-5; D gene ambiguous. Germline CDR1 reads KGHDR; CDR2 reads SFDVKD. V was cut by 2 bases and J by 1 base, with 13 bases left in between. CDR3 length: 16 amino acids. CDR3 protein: CATSDSNGLLQETQYF. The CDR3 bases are TGTGCCACCAGTGATTCGAACGGGCTCCTCCAAGAGACCCAGTACTTC.

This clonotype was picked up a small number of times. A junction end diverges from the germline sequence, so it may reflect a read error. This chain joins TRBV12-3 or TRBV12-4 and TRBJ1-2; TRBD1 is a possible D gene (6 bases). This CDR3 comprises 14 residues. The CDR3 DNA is TGTGCCAGCAGCCTAGGACAGTCTAAGTATGGCTACACCTTC. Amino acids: CASSLGQSKYGYTF.

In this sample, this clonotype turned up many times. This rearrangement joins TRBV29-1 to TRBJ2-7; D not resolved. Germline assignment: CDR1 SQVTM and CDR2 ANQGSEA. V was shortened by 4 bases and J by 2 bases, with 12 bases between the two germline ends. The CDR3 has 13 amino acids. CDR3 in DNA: TGCAGCGTTGTGCAGGCCTCCGCCTACGAGCAGTACTTC. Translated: CSVVQASAYEQYF.

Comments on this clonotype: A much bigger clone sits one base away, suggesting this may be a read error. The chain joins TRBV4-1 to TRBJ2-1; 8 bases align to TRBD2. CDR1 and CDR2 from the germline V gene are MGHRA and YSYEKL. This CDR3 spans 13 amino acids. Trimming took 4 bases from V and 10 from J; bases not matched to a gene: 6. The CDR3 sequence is CASSPGGCDEQFF. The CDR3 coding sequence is TGCGCCAGCAGCCCGGGGGGGTGTGACGAGCAGTTCTTC.

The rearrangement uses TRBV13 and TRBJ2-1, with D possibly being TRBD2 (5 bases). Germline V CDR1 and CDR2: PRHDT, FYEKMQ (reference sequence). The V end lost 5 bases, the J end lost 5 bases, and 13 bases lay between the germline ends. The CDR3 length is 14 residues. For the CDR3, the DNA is TGTGCCAGCAGCATACTAGAAGGGAACAATGAGCAGTTCTTC. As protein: CASSILEGNNEQFF.

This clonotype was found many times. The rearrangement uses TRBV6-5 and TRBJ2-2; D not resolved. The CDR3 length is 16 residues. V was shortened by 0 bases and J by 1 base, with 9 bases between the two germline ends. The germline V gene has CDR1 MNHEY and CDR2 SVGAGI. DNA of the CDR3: TGTGCCAGCAGTTACTCACCTACACTGAACACCGGGGAGCTGTTTTTT. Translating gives CASSYSPTLNTGELFF.

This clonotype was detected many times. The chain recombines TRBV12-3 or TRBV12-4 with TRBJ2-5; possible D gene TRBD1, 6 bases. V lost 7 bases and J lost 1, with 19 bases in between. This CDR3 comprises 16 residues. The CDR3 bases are TGTGCCAGCATTCTTACAGGGCAGGGGTTCCAAGAGACCCAGTACTTC. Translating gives CASILTGQGFQETQYF.

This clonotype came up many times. CDR3 nucleotide sequence: TGTGCCAGCAGCCACGGGACAGGGGGCTATGGCTACACCTTC. The encoded protein is CASSHGTGGYGYTF. The rearrangement joins TRBV3-1 to TRBJ1-2; 11 nucleotides agree with TRBD1. The CDR3 is 14 amino acids. V trimming: 3 bases; J trimming: 4 bases; junction bases outside the gene matches: 1. Germline assignment: CDR1 LGHDT and CDR2 YNNKEL (reference sequence).

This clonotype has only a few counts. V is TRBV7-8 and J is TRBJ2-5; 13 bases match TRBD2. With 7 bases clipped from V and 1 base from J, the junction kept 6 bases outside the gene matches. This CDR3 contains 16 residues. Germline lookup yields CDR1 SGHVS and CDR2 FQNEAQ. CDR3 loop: CASKRRLAGGQETQYF. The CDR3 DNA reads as TGTGCCAGCAAACGAAGACTAGCGGGGGGCCAAGAGACCCAGTACTTC.

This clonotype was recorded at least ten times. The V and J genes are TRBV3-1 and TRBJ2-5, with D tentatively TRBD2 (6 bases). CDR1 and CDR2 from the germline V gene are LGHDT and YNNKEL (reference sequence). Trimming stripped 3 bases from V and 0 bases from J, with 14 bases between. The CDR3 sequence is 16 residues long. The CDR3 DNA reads TGTGCCAGCAGCCACAAGGAGGGGCCCGACCAAGAGACCCAGTACTTC. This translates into CASSHKEGPDQETQYF.

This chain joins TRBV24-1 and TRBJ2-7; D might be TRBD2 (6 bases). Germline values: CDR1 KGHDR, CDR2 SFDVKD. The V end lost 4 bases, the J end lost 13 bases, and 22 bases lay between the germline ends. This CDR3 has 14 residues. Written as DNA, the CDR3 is TGTGCCACCAGTGACCAGGCGGGGCTACGAGCACTATACGTC. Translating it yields CATSDQAGLRALYV.

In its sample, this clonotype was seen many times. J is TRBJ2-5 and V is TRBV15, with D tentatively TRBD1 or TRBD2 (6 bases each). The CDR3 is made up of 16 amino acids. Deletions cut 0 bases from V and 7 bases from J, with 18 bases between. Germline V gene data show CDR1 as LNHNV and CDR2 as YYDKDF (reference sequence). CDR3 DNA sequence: TGTGCCACCAGCAGAGATCCGGACAGTCTCGGGGGGACCCAGTACTTC. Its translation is CATSRDPDSLGGTQYF.

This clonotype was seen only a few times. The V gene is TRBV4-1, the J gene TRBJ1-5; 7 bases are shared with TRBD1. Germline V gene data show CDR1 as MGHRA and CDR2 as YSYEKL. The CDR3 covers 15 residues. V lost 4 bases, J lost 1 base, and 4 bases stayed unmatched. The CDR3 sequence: CASSRRTGSNQPQHF. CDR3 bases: TGCGCCAGCAGCCGCCGGACAGGAAGCAATCAGCCCCAGCATTTT.

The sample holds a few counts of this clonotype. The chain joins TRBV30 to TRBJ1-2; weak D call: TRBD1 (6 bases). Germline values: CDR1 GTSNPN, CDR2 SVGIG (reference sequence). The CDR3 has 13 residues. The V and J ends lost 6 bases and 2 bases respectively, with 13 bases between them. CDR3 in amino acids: CACGTTWNYGYTF. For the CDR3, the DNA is TGTGCCTGTGGGACAACCTGGAACTATGGCTACACCTTC.